A single sample gave rise to the 4 T cell receptor beta chains below, sequenced in a study of identical twins. Each CDR3 protein is one row after TCRdb ran MiXCR on the 5' RACE reads. This sample yields 400,000 or so distinct CDR3 sequences, of which 8.5% to 10% are seen a single time; under 9.5% belongs to the top ten. The sequencing sample was made of naive T cells sorted from blood. The receptor set was obtained from a woman between 50 and 59 years old in good health.

In this sample, this clonotype turned up a few times. The rearrangement joins TRBV7-2 to TRBJ1-5; TRBD1 aligns across 9 bases. The CDR3 loop spans 16 amino acids. Trimming took 1 base from V and 1 from J; bases not matched to a gene: 2. The germline CDR1 and CDR2 sequences are SGHTA and FQGNSA. CDR3 in amino acids: CASSLVGTGSNQPQHF. CDR3 nucleotides: TGTGCCAGCAGCTTAGTCGGGACAGGGAGCAATCAGCCCCAGCATTTT.

This clonotype appeared a single time. This sequence joins TRBV5-1 and TRBJ2-5; D not certain. Trimming took 0 bases from V and 4 from J, leaving 13 bases between them. This CDR3 contains 15 residues. Germline assignment: CDR1 SGHRS and CDR2 YFSETQ. CDR3 residues: CASSLAFGSRETQYF. CDR3 coding DNA: TGCGCCAGCAGCTTGGCCTTTGGTTCGAGAGAGACCCAGTACTTC.

The rearrangement links TRBV11-2 to TRBJ2-7; D unresolved. The germline V gene has CDR1 SGHAT and CDR2 FQNNGV. This CDR3 region has 14 residues. V was cut by 5 bases and J by 3 bases, with 14 bases left in between. For the CDR3, the DNA is TGTGCCAGCAGCCAAACCCCAATTGGCTACGAGCAGTACTTC. Its translation: CASSQTPIGYEQYF.

The chain couples TRBV19 to TRBJ2-2; unclear D gene. Germline CDR1 is LNHDA and CDR2 is SQIVND (reference sequence). The CDR3 extends over 11 amino acids. The V end was cut by 10 bases, the J end by 7 bases, with 10 bases between. The CDR3 nucleotides are TGTGCCACTCAGCTGATCGGGGAGCTGTTTTTT. It encodes CATQLIGELFF.